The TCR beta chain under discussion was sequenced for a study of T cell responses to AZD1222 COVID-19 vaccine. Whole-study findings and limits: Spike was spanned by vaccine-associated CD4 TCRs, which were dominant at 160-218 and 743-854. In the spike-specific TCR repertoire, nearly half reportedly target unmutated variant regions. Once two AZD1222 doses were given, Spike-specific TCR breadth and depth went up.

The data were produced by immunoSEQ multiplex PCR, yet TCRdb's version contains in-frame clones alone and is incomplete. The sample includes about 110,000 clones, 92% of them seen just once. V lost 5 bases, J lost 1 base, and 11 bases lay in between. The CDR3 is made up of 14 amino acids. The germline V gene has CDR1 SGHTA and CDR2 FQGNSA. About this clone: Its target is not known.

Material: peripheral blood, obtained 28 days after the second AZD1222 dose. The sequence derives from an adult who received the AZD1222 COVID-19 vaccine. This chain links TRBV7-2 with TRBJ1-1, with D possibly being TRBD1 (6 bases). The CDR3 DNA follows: TGTGCCAGCAGCGTCAGGGGAGGGAACACTGAAGCTTTCTTT. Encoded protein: CASSVRGGNTEAFF.